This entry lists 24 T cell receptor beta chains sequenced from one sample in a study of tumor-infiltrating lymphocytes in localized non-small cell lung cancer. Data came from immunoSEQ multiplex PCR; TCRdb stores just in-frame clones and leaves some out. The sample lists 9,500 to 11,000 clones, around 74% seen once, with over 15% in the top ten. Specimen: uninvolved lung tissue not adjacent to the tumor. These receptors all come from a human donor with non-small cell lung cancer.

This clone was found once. CDR3 protein: CASSLAASYGYTF. DNA of the CDR3: TGTGCCAGCAGCTTAGCAGCGAGCTATGGCTACACCTTC. This sequence joins TRBV11-2 and TRBJ1-2; D uncertain. The CDR3 has 13 amino acids. CDR1 and CDR2 from the germline V gene are SGHAT and FQNNGV. Deletions cut 1 base from V and 4 bases from J, with 7 bases between.

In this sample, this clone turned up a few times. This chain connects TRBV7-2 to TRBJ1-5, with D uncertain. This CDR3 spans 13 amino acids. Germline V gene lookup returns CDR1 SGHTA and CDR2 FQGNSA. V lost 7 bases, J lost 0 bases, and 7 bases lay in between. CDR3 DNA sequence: TGTGCCAGCACTCCTAATAGCAATCAGCCCCAGCATTTT. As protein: CASTPNSNQPQHF.

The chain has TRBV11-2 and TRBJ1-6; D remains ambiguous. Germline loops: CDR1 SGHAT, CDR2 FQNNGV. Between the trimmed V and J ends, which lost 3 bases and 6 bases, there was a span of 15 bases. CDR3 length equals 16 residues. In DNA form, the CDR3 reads TGTGCCAGCAGCTTTCCCGGGTCCGGACCTAATTCACCCCTCCACTTT. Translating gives CASSFPGSGPNSPLHF.

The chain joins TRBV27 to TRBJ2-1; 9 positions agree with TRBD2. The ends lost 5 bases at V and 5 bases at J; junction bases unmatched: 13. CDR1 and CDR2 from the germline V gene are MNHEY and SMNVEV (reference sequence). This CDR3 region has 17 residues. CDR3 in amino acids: CASSLLPGTSFNNEQFF. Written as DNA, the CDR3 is TGTGCCAGCAGTCTACTACCCGGGACTAGCTTCAACAATGAGCAGTTCTTC.

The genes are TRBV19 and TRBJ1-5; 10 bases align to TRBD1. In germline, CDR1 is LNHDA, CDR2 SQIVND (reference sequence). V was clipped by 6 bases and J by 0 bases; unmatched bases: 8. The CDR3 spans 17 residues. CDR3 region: CASRDRGSSISNQPQHF. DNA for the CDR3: TGTGCCAGTAGGGACAGGGGGTCAAGTATTAGCAATCAGCCCCAGCATTTT.

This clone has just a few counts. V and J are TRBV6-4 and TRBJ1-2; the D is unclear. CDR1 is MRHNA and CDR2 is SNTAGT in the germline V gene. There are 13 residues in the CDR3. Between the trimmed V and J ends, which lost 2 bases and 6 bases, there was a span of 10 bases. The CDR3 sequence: CASSDVSQDGYTF. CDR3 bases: TGTGCCAGCAGTGACGTCAGTCAGGATGGCTACACCTTC.

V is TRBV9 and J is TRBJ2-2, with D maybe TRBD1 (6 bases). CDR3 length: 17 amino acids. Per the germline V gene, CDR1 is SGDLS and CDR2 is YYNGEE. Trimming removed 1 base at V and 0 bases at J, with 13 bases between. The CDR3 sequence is CASSVNRATPNTGELFF. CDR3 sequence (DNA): TGTGCCAGCAGCGTAAACAGGGCAACCCCGAACACCGGGGAGCTGTTTTTT.

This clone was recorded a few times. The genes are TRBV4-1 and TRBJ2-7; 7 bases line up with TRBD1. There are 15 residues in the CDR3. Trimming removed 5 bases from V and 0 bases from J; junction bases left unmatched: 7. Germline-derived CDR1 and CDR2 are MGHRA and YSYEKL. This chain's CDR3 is CASSNPDRSSYEQYF. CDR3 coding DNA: TGCGCCAGCAGCAACCCGGACAGGTCCTCCTACGAGCAGTACTTC.

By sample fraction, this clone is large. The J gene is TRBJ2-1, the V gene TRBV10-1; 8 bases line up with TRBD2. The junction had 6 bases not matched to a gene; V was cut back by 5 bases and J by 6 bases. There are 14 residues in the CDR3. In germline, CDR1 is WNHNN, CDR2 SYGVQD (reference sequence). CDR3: CASSSGGIGNEQFF. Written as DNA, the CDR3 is TGCGCCAGCAGTAGCGGGGGAATAGGCAATGAGCAGTTCTTC.

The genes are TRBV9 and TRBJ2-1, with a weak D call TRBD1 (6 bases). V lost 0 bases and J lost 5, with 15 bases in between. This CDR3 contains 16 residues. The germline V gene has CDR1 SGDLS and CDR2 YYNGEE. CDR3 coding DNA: TGTGCCAGCAGCGTAGATCCCAGGGGAAAAAACAATGAGCAGTTCTTC. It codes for CASSVDPRGKNNEQFF.

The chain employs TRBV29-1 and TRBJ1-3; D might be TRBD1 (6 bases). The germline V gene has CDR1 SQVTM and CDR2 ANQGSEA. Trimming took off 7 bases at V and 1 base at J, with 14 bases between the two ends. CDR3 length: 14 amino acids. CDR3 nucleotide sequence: TGCAGCGCTTCCACGGGGGCGTCTGGAAACACCATATATTTT. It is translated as CSASTGASGNTIYF. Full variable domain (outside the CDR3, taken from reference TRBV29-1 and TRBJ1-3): SAVISQKPSRDICQRGTSLTIQCQVDSQVTMMFWYRQQPGQSLTLIATANQGSEATYESGFVIDKFPISRPNLTFSTLTVSNMSPEDSSIYLCSASTGASGNTIYFGEGSWLTVV.

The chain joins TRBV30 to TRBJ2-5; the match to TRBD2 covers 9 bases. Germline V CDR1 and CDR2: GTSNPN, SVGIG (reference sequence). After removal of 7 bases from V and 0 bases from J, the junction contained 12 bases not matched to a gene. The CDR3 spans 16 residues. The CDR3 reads CASSPGTSTYQETQYF. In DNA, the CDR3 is TGTGCCTCGAGCCCCGGGACTAGCACGTACCAAGAGACCCAGTACTTC.

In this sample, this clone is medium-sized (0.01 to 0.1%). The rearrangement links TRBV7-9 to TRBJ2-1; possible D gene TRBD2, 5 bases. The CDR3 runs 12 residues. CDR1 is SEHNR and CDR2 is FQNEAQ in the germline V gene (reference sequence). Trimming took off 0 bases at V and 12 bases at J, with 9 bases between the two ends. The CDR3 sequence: CASSLALAAQFF. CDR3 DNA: TGTGCCAGCAGCTTAGCGCTAGCCGCGCAGTTCTTC.

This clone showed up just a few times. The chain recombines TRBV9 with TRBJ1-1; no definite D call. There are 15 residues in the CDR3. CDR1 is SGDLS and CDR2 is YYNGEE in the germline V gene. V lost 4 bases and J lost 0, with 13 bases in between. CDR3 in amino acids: CASSPTQTVNTEAFF. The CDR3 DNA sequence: TGTGCCAGCAGCCCCACTCAAACAGTGAACACTGAAGCTTTCTTT.

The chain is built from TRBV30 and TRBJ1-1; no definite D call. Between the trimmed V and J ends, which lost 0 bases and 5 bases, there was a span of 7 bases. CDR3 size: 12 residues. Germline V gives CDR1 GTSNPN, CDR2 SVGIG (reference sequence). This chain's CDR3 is CAWSVEGTEAFF. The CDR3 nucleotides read TGTGCCTGGAGTGTAGAAGGGACTGAAGCTTTCTTT.

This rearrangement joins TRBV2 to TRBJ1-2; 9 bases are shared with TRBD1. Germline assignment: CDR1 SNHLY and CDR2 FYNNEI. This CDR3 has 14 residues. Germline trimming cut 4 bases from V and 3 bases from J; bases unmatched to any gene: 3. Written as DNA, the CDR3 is TGTGCCAGCAGTGGGGGACAGGGCCACTATGGCTACACCTTC. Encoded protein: CASSGGQGHYGYTF.

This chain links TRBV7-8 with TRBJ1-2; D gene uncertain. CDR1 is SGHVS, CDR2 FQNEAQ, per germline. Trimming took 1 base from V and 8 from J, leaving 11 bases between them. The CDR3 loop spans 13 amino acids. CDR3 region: CASSLDMDSGYTF. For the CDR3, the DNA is TGTGCCAGCAGCTTAGATATGGACTCCGGCTACACCTTC.

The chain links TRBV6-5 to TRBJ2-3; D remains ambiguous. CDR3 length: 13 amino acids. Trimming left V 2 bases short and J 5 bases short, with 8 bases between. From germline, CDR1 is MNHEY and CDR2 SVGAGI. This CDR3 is CASSYGGLDTQYF. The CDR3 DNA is TGTGCCAGCAGTTACGGCGGCCTAGATACGCAGTATTTT.

In DNA, the CDR3 is TGTGCCAGTAGTTGGGGAAACATTCAGTACTTC. Its translation: CASSWGNIQYF. This chain uses TRBV19 with TRBJ2-4; D unclear. Germline V gene lookup returns CDR1 LNHDA and CDR2 SQIVND (reference sequence). Between the trimmed V and J ends, which lost 5 bases and 6 bases, there was a span of 5 bases. The CDR3 extends over 11 amino acids.

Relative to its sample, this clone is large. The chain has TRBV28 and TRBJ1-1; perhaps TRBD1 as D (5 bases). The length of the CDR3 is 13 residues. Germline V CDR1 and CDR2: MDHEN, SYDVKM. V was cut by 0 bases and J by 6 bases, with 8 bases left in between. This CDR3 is CASSLWPGAEAFF. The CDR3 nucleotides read TGTGCCAGCAGTTTATGGCCGGGGGCTGAAGCTTTCTTT.

The CDR3 DNA is TGCGCCAGCAGCCAAGATTGGGCGGGCTCTGGAAACACCATATATTTT. This encodes CASSQDWAGSGNTIYF. V usage is TRBV4-3 and J usage is TRBJ1-3; no firm D call. The CDR3 is 16 amino acids. The germline V gene encodes CDR1 LGHNA and CDR2 YSLEER. Trimming stripped 0 bases from V and 0 bases from J, with 9 bases between.

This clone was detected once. CDR3: CASSILGGPWETQYF. In DNA, the CDR3 is TGTGCCAGTAGTATTTTGGGGGGTCCCTGGGAGACCCAGTACTTC. The genes are TRBV19 and TRBJ2-5; D is perhaps TRBD2 (6 bases). The CDR3 length is 15 residues. Germline loops: CDR1 LNHDA, CDR2 SQIVND (reference sequence). Trimming took off 3 bases at V and 5 bases at J, with 16 bases between the two ends. Supplemented by reference TRBV19 and TRBJ2-5, the full variable domain reads DGGITQSPKYLFRKEGQNVTLSCEQNLNHDAMYWYRQDPGQGLRLIYYSQIVNDFQKGDIAEGYSVSREKKESFPLTVTSAQKNPTAFYLCASSILGGPWETQYFGPGTRLLVL.

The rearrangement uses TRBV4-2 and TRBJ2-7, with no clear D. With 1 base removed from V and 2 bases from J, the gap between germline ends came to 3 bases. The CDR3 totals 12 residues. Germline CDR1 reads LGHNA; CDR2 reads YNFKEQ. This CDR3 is CASSQGTYEQYF. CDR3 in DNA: TGTGCCAGCAGCCAAGGGACCTACGAGCAGTACTTC.

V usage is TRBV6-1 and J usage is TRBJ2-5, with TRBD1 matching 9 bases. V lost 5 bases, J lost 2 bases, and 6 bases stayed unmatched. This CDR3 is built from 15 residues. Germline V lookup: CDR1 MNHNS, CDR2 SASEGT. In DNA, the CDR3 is TGTGCCAGCAGTCCCGGACAGGGGCCACAAGAGACCCAGTACTTC. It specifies CASSPGQGPQETQYF.